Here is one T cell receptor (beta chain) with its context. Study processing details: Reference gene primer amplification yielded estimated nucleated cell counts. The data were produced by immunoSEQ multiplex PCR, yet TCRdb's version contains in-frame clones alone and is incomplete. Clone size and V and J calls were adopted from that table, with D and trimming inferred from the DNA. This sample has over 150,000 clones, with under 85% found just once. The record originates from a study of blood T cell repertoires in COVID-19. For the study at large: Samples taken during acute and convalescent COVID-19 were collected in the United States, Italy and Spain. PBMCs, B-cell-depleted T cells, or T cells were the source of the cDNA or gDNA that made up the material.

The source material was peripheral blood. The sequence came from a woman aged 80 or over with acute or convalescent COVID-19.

Written as DNA, the CDR3 is TGCAGTGCTAGTGGGGACAGGGGCACTGGAAACACCATATATTTT. It encodes CSASGDRGTGNTIYF. This chain joins TRBV20-1 and TRBJ1-3; 10 bases map to TRBD1. The CDR3 is made up of 15 amino acids. Germline assignment: CDR1 DFQATT and CDR2 SNEGSKA (reference sequence). V shed 3 bases, J shed 2 bases, and the junction held 4 bases outside the gene matches.